Presented here are 20 T cell receptor beta chains from one specimen sequenced in a study of somatic mutations in cytotoxic T cells in rheumatoid arthritis. Assay: immunoSEQ multiplex PCR; the TCRdb copy retains only in-frame clones and omits some. Among over 10,000 clones listed, 60% to 80% were seen once. The material sequenced was CD8+ T cells sorted from blood. These receptor sequences come from a man between 50 and 59 years old in good health.

CDR3 amino acids: CASSSGTSVFDTQYF. CDR3 nucleotide sequence: TGCGCCAGCAGCTCCGGGACTAGCGTATTCGATACGCAGTATTTT. The V call is TRBV5-1, the J call TRBJ2-3, with TRBD2 matching over 10 bases. This CDR3 comprises 15 residues. V lost 3 bases to trimming and J lost 6 bases; unmatched junction nucleotides: 7. The germline CDR1 and CDR2 sequences are SGHRS and YFSETQ.

This chain links TRBV11-2 with TRBJ2-3; D is unclear. CDR1 and CDR2 (germline): SGHAT, FQNNGV. V dropped 2 bases and J dropped 6 bases, with 12 bases sitting between them. The CDR3 has 14 amino acids. CDR3 DNA sequence: TGTGCCAGCAGCTTATCCGCGGACGAGGATACGCAGTATTTT. Residues: CASSLSADEDTQYF.

The chain joins TRBV2 to TRBJ1-2, with 8 bases fitting TRBD1. This CDR3 has 13 residues. Germline V gene lookup returns CDR1 SNHLY and CDR2 FYNNEI. The V segment lost 6 bases and the J segment 6 bases; nucleotides outside the gene matches: 6. The CDR3 DNA is TGTGCCAGCAGCTCAGGGGGCGCGGATGGCTACACCTTC. Its protein product is CASSSGGADGYTF. The variable domain in full, completed from reference TRBV2 and TRBJ1-2, reads EPEVTQTPSHQVTQMGQEVILRCVPISNHLYFYWYRQILGQKVEFLVSFYNNEISEKSEIFDDQFSVERPDGSNFTLKIRSTKLEDSAMYFCASSSGGADGYTFGSGTRLTVV.

The chain carries TRBV5-4 and TRBJ2-2; no definite D call. The V and J ends lost 2 bases and 8 bases respectively, with 4 bases between them. The CDR3 loop spans 11 amino acids. Per germline, CDR1 SGHNT and CDR2 YYREEE (reference sequence). As DNA, the CDR3 is TGTGCCAGCAGCTTATCAGGGGAGCTGTTTTTT. As protein: CASSLSGELFF.

V usage is TRBV4-2 and J usage is TRBJ2-3; D possibly corresponds to TRBD2 (6 bases). Trimming removed 4 bases from V and 4 bases from J, with 21 bases in between. This CDR3 has 17 amino acids. Germline values: CDR1 LGHNA, CDR2 YNFKEQ. Here the CDR3 DNA reads TGTGCCAGCAGCCCCCCGAGGACTACTTGGGAGGCAGATACGCAGTATTTT. Translating gives CASSPPRTTWEADTQYF.

The chain couples TRBV5-6 to TRBJ1-1; the match to TRBD1 covers 7 bases. V was pared by 5 bases and J by 1 base, with 5 bases of the junction left unmatched. The CDR3 sequence is 14 residues long. Germline lookup yields CDR1 SGHDT and CDR2 YYEEEE. CDR3 sequence reads: CASSEQGTNTEAFF. In DNA, the CDR3 is TGTGCCAGCAGTGAACAGGGGACGAACACTGAAGCTTTCTTT.

This clone was recorded a few times. This chain links TRBV7-2 with TRBJ2-7; D remains unclear. Trimming took 5 bases from V and 3 from J, leaving 17 bases between them. Germline V CDR1 and CDR2: SGHTA, FQGNSA. The CDR3 spans 15 residues. CDR3 protein: CASSPHYSNHYEQYF. The CDR3 bases are TGTGCCAGCAGCCCTCACTACTCCAACCACTACGAGCAGTACTTC.

This chain connects TRBV27 to TRBJ2-7, with a tentative D call TRBD2 (6 bases). Trimming removed 5 bases from V and 6 bases from J, with 17 bases in between. The CDR3 covers 14 residues. CDR1 MNHEY and CDR2 SMNVEV come from the germline V gene (reference sequence). CDR3 in amino acids: CASSPGGVRVEQYV. Written as DNA, the CDR3 is TGTGCCAGCAGTCCCGGAGGGGTGCGGGTCGAGCAGTACGTC.

The sample holds one count of this clone. The CDR3 reads CASSQRTGYANTGELFF. The CDR3 nucleotides read TGTGCCAGCAGCCAGAGGACAGGGTACGCGAACACCGGGGAGCTGTTTTTT. This chain joins TRBV14 and TRBJ2-2, with TRBD1 matching over 8 bases. With 3 bases clipped from V and 0 bases from J, the junction kept 6 bases outside the gene matches. This CDR3 is built from 17 residues. The germline V gene has CDR1 SGHDN and CDR2 FVKESK.

The rearrangement links TRBV28 to TRBJ1-1; TRBD1 matches 9 bases. Germline V gene lookup returns CDR1 MDHEN and CDR2 SYDVKM. CDR3 length: 14 residues. V lost 5 bases and J lost 5; bases outside the gene matches: 6. CDR3: CASSLYRGQTEAFF. CDR3 sequence (DNA): TGTGCCAGCAGTCTGTACAGGGGGCAAACTGAAGCTTTCTTT.

The chain joins TRBV4-3 to TRBJ2-1; weak D call: TRBD2 (5 bases). The CDR3 extends over 15 amino acids. The V end lost 1 base, the J end lost 3 bases, and 10 bases lay between the germline ends. CDR1 LGHNA and CDR2 YSLEER come from the germline V gene. CDR3 region: CASSQVSGGYNEQFF. The CDR3 nucleotides read TGCGCCAGCAGCCAAGTCAGCGGAGGCTACAATGAGCAGTTCTTC.

This chain uses TRBV7-9 with TRBJ1-4; tentative D call: TRBD1 (5 bases). The CDR3 loop spans 13 amino acids. Germline CDR1 SEHNR, CDR2 FQNEAQ (reference sequence). V dropped 5 bases and J dropped 5 bases, with 9 bases sitting between them. CDR3 bases: TGTGCCAGCAGCCCCCGGGGGAATGAAAAACTGTTTTTT. Amino acid sequence: CASSPRGNEKLFF.

J is TRBJ1-2 and V is TRBV5-6; tentatively, D is TRBD1 (6 bases). The V end was cut by 3 bases, the J end by 6 bases, with 9 bases between. The CDR3 length is 12 residues. Per germline, CDR1 SGHDT and CDR2 YYEEEE. The CDR3 region is CASSWRGDGYTF. The CDR3 DNA sequence: TGTGCCAGCAGCTGGAGGGGGGATGGCTACACCTTC.

V gene TRBV27 combines with J gene TRBJ2-7; 7 bases align to TRBD1. This CDR3 contains 15 residues. Trimming took 5 bases from V and 5 from J; bases not matched to a gene: 12. Germline CDR1 is MNHEY and CDR2 is SMNVEV (reference sequence). DNA for the CDR3: TGTGCCAGCAGTCCTACCCCGACAGGGACGGACGAGCAGTACTTC. Residues: CASSPTPTGTDEQYF.

CDR3 sequence reads: CASSTWTGTNEKLFF. The CDR3 nucleotides read TGTGCCAGCAGTACATGGACAGGAACTAATGAAAAACTGTTTTTT. V is TRBV6-1 and J is TRBJ1-4, with 7 bases identical to TRBD1. Germline CDR1 MNHNS, CDR2 SASEGT. V shed 5 bases and J 1 base; nucleotides not matched to a gene: 4. This CDR3 has 15 amino acids.

V gene TRBV11-2 combines with J gene TRBJ2-2; D perhaps matches TRBD2 (6 bases). There are 18 residues in the CDR3. The germline V and J ends were trimmed by 1 base and 7 bases, with 22 bases remaining between them. Germline CDR1 and CDR2: SGHAT and FQNNGV. CDR3 region: CASSLGYRGNQEGGELFF. The CDR3 bases are TGTGCCAGCAGCTTAGGCTACCGGGGGAATCAGGAGGGCGGGGAGCTGTTTTTT.

The DNA for the CDR3 is TGTGCTAGTGGATACGGACCTGGTGAGCAGTTCTTC. This gives the protein CASGYGPGEQFF. V gene TRBV12-5 combines with J gene TRBJ2-1; no reliable D call. The CDR3 consists of 12 residues. The V end was cut by 6 bases, the J end by 9 bases, with 12 bases between. From germline, CDR1 is LGHNT and CDR2 FRNRAP.

The chain carries TRBV7-3 and TRBJ1-3; possible D gene TRBD1, 5 bases. Looked up from germline, CDR1 is SGHTA and CDR2 is FQGTGA. With 5 bases removed from V and 8 bases from J, the gap between germline ends came to 19 bases. This CDR3 spans 15 amino acids. The CDR3 region is CASSAWAGTEDTIYF. The DNA for the CDR3 is TGTGCCAGCAGCGCTTGGGCAGGGACGGAGGACACCATATATTTT.

DNA of the CDR3: TGTGCCAGCAGCTCGCCTGGGCTTAACAATGAGCAGTTCTTC. Translation: CASSSPGLNNEQFF. The rearrangement links TRBV7-8 to TRBJ2-1; D remains ambiguous. The CDR3 loop spans 14 amino acids. CDR1 is SGHVS, CDR2 FQNEAQ, per germline. The ends were cut back, 4 bases at V and 5 bases at J, with 12 bases in the middle. The full variable domain, in which reference TRBV7-8 and TRBJ2-1 provide the parts outside the CDR3, is GAGVSQSPRYKVAKRGQDVALRCDPISGHVSLFWYQQALGQGPEFLTYFQNEAQLDKSGLPSDRFFAERPEGSVSTLKIQRTQQEDSAVYLCASSSPGLNNEQFFGPGTRLTVL.

The chain has TRBV28 and TRBJ1-1, with TRBD1 as a possible D gene (5 bases). Trimming stripped 3 bases from V and 5 bases from J, with 10 bases between. Germline CDR1 and CDR2: MDHEN and SYDVKM. The CDR3 contains 13 residues. The CDR3 region has the DNA TGTGCCAGCAGTTTGGGGCCCCGAACTGAAGCTTTCTTT. Translating it yields CASSLGPRTEAFF.